Each of the 26 T cell receptor beta chains below was sequenced from the same sample in a study of blood T cell repertoires in COVID-19. Data came from immunoSEQ multiplex PCR; TCRdb stores just in-frame clones and leaves some out. The sample records around 300,000 clones, around 81% being singletons. The source material was peripheral blood. The origin of the receptors is a woman between 45 and 60 years old with active or convalescent COVID-19.

The V and J genes are TRBV10-3 and TRBJ2-7; TRBD2 is a possible D gene (6 bases). Germline CDR1 is ENHRY and CDR2 is SYGVKD. The CDR3 is 12 residues long. V dropped 6 bases and J dropped 7 bases, with 13 bases sitting between them. The CDR3 DNA reads TGTGCCATCAGACGGGACTCGCGGGAGCAGTACTTC. Protein sequence: CAIRRDSREQYF.

This clone has a single count. The rearrangement uses TRBV13 and TRBJ1-6; TRBD1 is a possible D gene (6 bases). This CDR3 is built from 16 residues. Trimming shortened V by 7 bases and J by 6 bases, and 19 bases separated the two germline ends. CDR1 is PRHDT, CDR2 FYEKMQ, per germline (reference sequence). The CDR3 DNA sequence: TGTGCCAGCACCCAGCACCAGGGGAGCCTTAATTCACCCCTCCACTTT. This sequence encodes CASTQHQGSLNSPLHF.

The V call is TRBV7-9, the J call TRBJ2-1; perhaps TRBD1 as D (7 bases). Trimming pared 5 bases from V and 6 bases from J, leaving 17 bases between. Germline V gene sequence: CDR1 SEHNR, CDR2 FQNEAQ (reference sequence). CDR3 length equals 15 residues. The CDR3 DNA reads as TGTGCCAGCAGCCCATTTCAGGGGGGCAGCAATGAGCAGTTCTTC. It specifies CASSPFQGGSNEQFF.

This clone was detected once. This rearrangement joins TRBV7-6 to TRBJ2-2; 15 nucleotides line up with TRBD2. Per the germline V gene, CDR1 is SGHVS and CDR2 is FNYEAQ. The J segment lost 2 bases and the V segment lost 3 bases, leaving 10 bases of the junction unmatched. The CDR3 has 20 amino acids. The CDR3 spells CASSFTPGLAGGSNTGELFF. CDR3 bases: TGTGCCAGCAGCTTCACCCCGGGACTAGCGGGAGGTTCTAACACCGGGGAGCTGTTTTTT. Together with reference TRBV7-6 and TRBJ2-2, the CDR3 gives the full variable domain: GAGVSQSPRYKVTKRGQDVALRCDPISGHVSLYWYRQALGQGPEFLTYFNYEAQQDKSGLPNDRFSAERPEGSISTLTIQRTEQRDSAMYRCASSFTPGLAGGSNTGELFFGEGSRLTVL.

The V call is TRBV20-1, the J call TRBJ2-7; D uncertain. From germline, CDR1 is DFQATT and CDR2 SNEGSKA (reference sequence). Deletions cut 3 bases from V and 2 bases from J, with 5 bases between. This CDR3 has 11 amino acids. Here the CDR3 DNA reads TGCAGTGCTAGGTTCACCTACGAGCAGTACTTC. As protein: CSARFTYEQYF.

The chain has TRBV7-2 and TRBJ1-1; D unresolved. The CDR3 is 14 amino acids. Trimming removed 5 bases at V and 1 base at J, with 11 bases between. Germline loops: CDR1 SGHTA, CDR2 FQGNSA. The CDR3 region is CASSVGLWNTEAFF. CDR3 DNA sequence: TGTGCCAGCAGCGTAGGGCTCTGGAACACTGAAGCTTTCTTT.

This sequence joins TRBV27 and TRBJ2-5; weak D call: TRBD2 (6 bases). Per the germline V gene, CDR1 is MNHEY and CDR2 is SMNVEV (reference sequence). This CDR3 is built from 15 residues. V was clipped by 6 bases and J by 5 bases, with 19 bases between them. CDR3 sequence (DNA): TGTGCCAGCAGCGACCAGGAGGGCCTATGGGAGACCCAGTACTTC. Translated, it gives CASSDQEGLWETQYF.

This chain uses TRBV5-5 with TRBJ2-1; 14 nucleotides match TRBD2. With V trimmed by 4 bases and J by 4 bases, 4 bases remained unmatched. This CDR3 spans 16 amino acids. Germline values: CDR1 SGHKS, CDR2 YYEKEE (reference sequence). CDR3 in DNA: TGTGCCAGCAGCCCCGGGACTAGCGGGAGATACAATGAGCAGTTCTTC. This translates into CASSPGTSGRYNEQFF.

This chain links TRBV6-1 with TRBJ2-6, with 9 nucleotides matching TRBD1. In germline, CDR1 is MNHNS, CDR2 SASEGT. The junction had 3 bases not matched to a gene; V was cut back by 3 bases and J by 0 bases. The CDR3 loop spans 17 amino acids. The CDR3 region has the DNA TGTGCCAGCAGTGAGGGGGACAGGGTCTCTGGGGCCAACGTCCTGACTTTC. Translation gives CASSEGDRVSGANVLTF.

Many counts were recorded for this clone. This chain connects TRBV18 to TRBJ2-7; 7 bases agree with TRBD1. Germline CDR1 and CDR2: KGHSH and LQKENI. The J segment lost 6 bases and the V segment lost 3 bases, leaving 5 bases of the junction unmatched. There are 13 residues in the CDR3. Here the CDR3 reads CASSPGTEGEQYF. DNA of the CDR3: TGTGCCAGCTCACCGGGGACAGAAGGCGAGCAGTACTTC.

This chain links TRBV27 with TRBJ2-1, with a possible D match to TRBD2 (6 bases). Trimming took off 4 bases at V and 2 bases at J, with 12 bases between the two ends. Looked up from germline, CDR1 is MNHEY and CDR2 is SMNVEV (reference sequence). This CDR3 spans 15 amino acids. CDR3 nucleotides: TGTGCCAGCAGTTCCGGGTGGGGGGCCTACAATGAGCAGTTCTTC. It codes for CASSSGWGAYNEQFF.

The genes are TRBV30 and TRBJ2-7; D is ambiguous. The length of the CDR3 is 12 residues. Germline values: CDR1 GTSNPN, CDR2 SVGIG (reference sequence). Between the trimmed V and J ends, which lost 3 bases and 1 base, there was a span of 7 bases. The CDR3 sequence is CAWRATSYEQYF. The CDR3 bases are TGTGCCTGGAGGGCGACTTCCTACGAGCAGTACTTC.

V and J are TRBV29-1 and TRBJ2-1; a weak D match, TRBD1 (6 bases). Trimming stripped 7 bases from V and 9 bases from J, with 13 bases between. The germline gives CDR1 SQVTM, CDR2 ANQGSEA. The CDR3 consists of 11 residues. CDR3 sequence (DNA): TGCAGCGGGGGGCGCCCCGGTGAGCAGTTCTTC. Translating gives CSGGRPGEQFF.

The rearrangement links TRBV15 to TRBJ2-2; 7 positions agree with TRBD2. This CDR3 is built from 15 residues. Looked up from germline, CDR1 is LNHNV and CDR2 is YYDKDF (reference sequence). V was pared by 5 bases and J by 5 bases, with 8 bases of the junction left unmatched. CDR3 sequence reads: CATSVGGPRTGELFF. DNA for the CDR3: TGTGCCACCAGCGTGGGAGGGCCTCGGACCGGGGAGCTGTTTTTT.

This clone was counted a few times. V gene TRBV18 combines with J gene TRBJ1-4; perhaps TRBD1 as D (6 bases). Trimming stripped 6 bases from V and 6 bases from J, with 29 bases between. From germline, CDR1 is KGHSH and CDR2 LQKENI. The CDR3 length is 19 residues. The CDR3 DNA reads TGTGCCAGCTCGCTTATGCGACAGGTTCCCACAGATGCTTATGAAAAACTGTTTTTT. This codes for CASSLMRQVPTDAYEKLFF.

V usage is TRBV7-9 and J usage is TRBJ1-4; tentatively, D is TRBD1 (6 bases). Trimming left V 1 base short and J 10 bases short, with 10 bases between. The germline CDR1 and CDR2 sequences are SEHNR and FQNEAQ (reference sequence). The CDR3 extends over 13 amino acids. The CDR3 region is CASSLEQGGKLFF. CDR3 bases: TGTGCCAGCAGCTTAGAACAGGGTGGAAAACTGTTTTTT.

J is TRBJ2-1 and V is TRBV2, with D perhaps TRBD1 (6 bases). V lost 6 bases to trimming and J lost 7 bases, with 13 bases between them. CDR1 is SNHLY, CDR2 FYNNEI, per germline. This CDR3 comprises 13 residues. The CDR3 nucleotides read TGTGCCAGCAGCCCACAGGGAACGAATGAGCAGTTCTTC. Translating it yields CASSPQGTNEQFF.

This chain joins TRBV19 and TRBJ2-1; 13 nucleotides align to TRBD2. The CDR3 has 14 residues. The ends lost 7 bases at V and 8 bases at J; junction bases unmatched: 5. CDR1 and CDR2 (germline): LNHDA, SQIVND (reference sequence). CDR3 DNA sequence: TGTGCCAGTACCTGGACTAGCGGGAGATATGAGCAGTTCTTC. It codes for CASTWTSGRYEQFF. The variable domain in full, completed from reference TRBV19 and TRBJ2-1, reads DGGITQSPKYLFRKEGQNVTLSCEQNLNHDAMYWYRQDPGQGLRLIYYSQIVNDFQKGDIAEGYSVSREKKESFPLTVTSAQKNPTAFYLCASTWTSGRYEQFFGPGTRLTVL.

The DNA of the CDR3 is TGTGCCAGCAGTCTACCGCCTCAGCCCCAGCATTTT. Protein product: CASSLPPQPQHF. The chain has TRBV12-3 or TRBV12-4 and TRBJ1-5; D gene ambiguous. V was cut by 5 bases and J by 6 bases, with 8 bases left in between. The CDR3 has 12 residues.

The genes are TRBV18 and TRBJ1-1; 10 bases match TRBD1. The CDR3 totals 15 residues. Germline V lookup: CDR1 KGHSH, CDR2 LQKENI. Losses at the gene ends were 4 bases for V and 4 bases for J; bases not matched to a gene: 6. The CDR3 region is CASSQGQGEPTEAFF. CDR3 DNA: TGTGCCAGCTCACAAGGACAGGGGGAGCCCACTGAAGCTTTCTTT.

This rearrangement joins TRBV5-4 to TRBJ2-2; 11 bases are shared with TRBD2. V shed 3 bases and J 4 bases; nucleotides not matched to a gene: 11. Germline lookup yields CDR1 SGHNT and CDR2 YYREEE (reference sequence). This CDR3 spans 18 amino acids. Here the CDR3 reads CASSSGGAGTSGTGELFF. The CDR3 bases are TGTGCCAGCAGCTCCGGGGGTGCCGGGACTAGCGGCACCGGGGAGCTGTTTTTT.

This clone was seen once. The rearrangement links TRBV19 to TRBJ1-3, with TRBD1 matching over 8 bases. Trimming removed 7 bases from V and 0 bases from J; junction bases left unmatched: 14. The CDR3 runs to 18 residues. Per germline, CDR1 LNHDA and CDR2 SQIVND (reference sequence). The CDR3 DNA is TGTGCCAGTAAGTCCGGGACAGGTGCCGCGAGCTCTGGAAACACCATATATTTT. Amino acid sequence: CASKSGTGAASSGNTIYF. Variable domain in full (rest from reference TRBV19 and TRBJ1-3): DGGITQSPKYLFRKEGQNVTLSCEQNLNHDAMYWYRQDPGQGLRLIYYSQIVNDFQKGDIAEGYSVSREKKESFPLTVTSAQKNPTAFYLCASKSGTGAASSGNTIYFGEGSWLTVV.

This chain connects TRBV2 to TRBJ2-7, with 10 bases matching TRBD2. CDR1 and CDR2 from the germline V gene are SNHLY and FYNNEI. This CDR3 is built from 14 residues. V was clipped by 4 bases and J by 2 bases; unmatched bases: 2. Here the CDR3 DNA reads TGTGCCAGCAGTGGGACTAGCGGTACCTACGAGCAGTACTTC. Protein: CASSGTSGTYEQYF.

V and J are TRBV28 and TRBJ2-7; tentative D call: TRBD1 (6 bases). The germline gives CDR1 MDHEN, CDR2 SYDVKM. The CDR3 contains 16 residues. V was pared by 1 base and J by 4 bases, with 17 bases between. CDR3 in amino acids: CASSLFAQGFSYEQYF. CDR3 DNA: TGTGCCAGCAGTTTATTTGCGCAGGGGTTCTCGTACGAGCAGTACTTC.

The chain has TRBV5-8 and TRBJ2-5, with D hard to call. Trimming shortened V by 8 bases and J by 2 bases, and 16 bases separated the two germline ends. The germline CDR1 and CDR2 sequences are SGHTS and YDEGEE. The CDR3 is made up of 14 amino acids. The CDR3: CASSPAATQETQYF. Written as DNA, the CDR3 is TGTGCCAGTTCCCCCGCGGCAACTCAAGAGACCCAGTACTTC.

The V gene is TRBV18, the J gene TRBJ1-2; D not certain. Trimming removed 0 bases at V and 8 bases at J, with 13 bases between. From germline, CDR1 is KGHSH and CDR2 LQKENI. This CDR3 is built from 14 residues. In nucleotides, the CDR3 is TGTGCCAGCTCACCACCGGACGGACTAGTAGGCTACACCTTC. This encodes CASSPPDGLVGYTF.